Many counts were recorded for the clone carrying this T cell receptor beta chain. Its matching antigen is unknown. These data originate in a study of T-cell memory formation after mild COVID-19. The V gene lost 4 bases and the J gene lost 2 bases, with 5 bases spanning the gap. This CDR3 is 13 amino acids long. Germline V gives CDR1 SNHLY, CDR2 FYNNEI. After 5'RACE with constant-segment primers, TCR alpha and TCR beta cDNA libraries carrying sample barcodes and UMIs were obtained. TCRdb reanalysed the 5' RACE reads using MiXCR and keeps one entry per CDR3 protein. The sample holds around 340,000 distinct CDR3 sequences, roughly 15% seen once. Study conclusions and caveats: Clones which contracted sat mainly in CM and EM if CD4+, and in EMRA if CD8+. A balance of CD4 and CD8 characterized clones contracting day 15 to 85, whereas later expanders leaned CD4+.

The J gene is TRBJ2-2, the V gene TRBV2; D uncertain. The TCR sequence derives from a man younger than 30 who had mild COVID-19 (a few samples of this study predate the infection). Cell type and time point are not known. The sample taken for sequencing was PBMCs or a T cell subset sorted from them (not recorded which). CDR3 nucleotide sequence: TGTGCCAGCAGTGTCGGAAACACCGGGGAGCTGTTTTTT. As protein: CASSVGNTGELFF.